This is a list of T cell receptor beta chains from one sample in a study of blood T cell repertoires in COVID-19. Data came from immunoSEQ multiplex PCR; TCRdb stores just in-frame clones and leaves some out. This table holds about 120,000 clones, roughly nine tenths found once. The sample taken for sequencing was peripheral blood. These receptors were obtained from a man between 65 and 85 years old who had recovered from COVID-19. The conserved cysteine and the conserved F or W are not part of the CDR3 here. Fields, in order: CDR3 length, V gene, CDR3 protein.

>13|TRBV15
ATSRDRGLWETQY
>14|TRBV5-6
ASSLYRDSFNYGYT
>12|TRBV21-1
ASSKPAGSYEQY
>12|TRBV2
ASSTGLAQETQY
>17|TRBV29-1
SVAVIAGELRSSYNEQF
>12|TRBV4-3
ASSQDPWAYEQY
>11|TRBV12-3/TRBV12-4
ASTINQYNEQF
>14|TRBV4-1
ASSTRLAVAPYEQY
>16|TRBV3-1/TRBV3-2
ASSSWTSGGGNTGELF
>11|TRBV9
ASSVGGDTEAF
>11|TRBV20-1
SASEAANYGYT
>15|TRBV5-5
ASSLGPGQGSNQPQH
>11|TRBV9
ASSPSPGHEQY
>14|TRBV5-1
ASRLESPGYLETQY
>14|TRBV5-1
ASSLGPAGSSYEQY
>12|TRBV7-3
ASSLWAHNSPLH
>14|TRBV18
ASSPYLAGAYNEQF
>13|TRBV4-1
ASSYRDRETYEQY
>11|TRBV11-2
ASSEQGRGTIY
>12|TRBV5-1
ASSLEARGSALH
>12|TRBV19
ASSTHLLGGEQF
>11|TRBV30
AWSVQGTVEQF
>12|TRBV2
ASSVLTGRGEQY
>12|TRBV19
ASNEDRYQETQY
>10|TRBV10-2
ASSDQDYGYT
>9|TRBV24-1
ATSDQKTQY
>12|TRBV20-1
SASEWQGSYGYT
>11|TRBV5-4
ASSLEDAGIAF
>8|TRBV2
ASRADTQY
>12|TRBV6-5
ASSYRQGIQPQH
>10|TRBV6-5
ASTAGQSEAF
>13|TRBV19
ASSISRAYTGELF
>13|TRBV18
ASSAIAGEPLPQH
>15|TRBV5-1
ASSATGQPYIFGELF
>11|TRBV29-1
SVARGFTDTQY
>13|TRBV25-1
ASSDPGQSNQPQH
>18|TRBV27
ASSLEHQAWRPKGINEQF
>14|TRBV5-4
ASSLDVGGRDNEQF
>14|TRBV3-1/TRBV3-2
ASSQRGSGNHYEQY
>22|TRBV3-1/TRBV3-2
ASSQDTVSWRGRPLDFATGELF
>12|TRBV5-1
ASSLLSGGTEAF
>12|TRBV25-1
ASSGGRGSYEQY
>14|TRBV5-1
ASSLLAGGDSYEQY
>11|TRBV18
ASSFGAYNEQF
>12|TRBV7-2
ASSLGPENYGYT
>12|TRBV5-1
ASSSAGTLYGYT
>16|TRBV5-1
ASSLDPQGFGGTDTQY
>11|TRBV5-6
ASSLAAGRAAF
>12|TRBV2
ASMGQWANTEAF
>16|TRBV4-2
ASSQDKGQGALYYGYT
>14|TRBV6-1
ASSEDGGASSYEQY
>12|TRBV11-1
ASSRQGANSPLH
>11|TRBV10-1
ASSVAGSYEQY